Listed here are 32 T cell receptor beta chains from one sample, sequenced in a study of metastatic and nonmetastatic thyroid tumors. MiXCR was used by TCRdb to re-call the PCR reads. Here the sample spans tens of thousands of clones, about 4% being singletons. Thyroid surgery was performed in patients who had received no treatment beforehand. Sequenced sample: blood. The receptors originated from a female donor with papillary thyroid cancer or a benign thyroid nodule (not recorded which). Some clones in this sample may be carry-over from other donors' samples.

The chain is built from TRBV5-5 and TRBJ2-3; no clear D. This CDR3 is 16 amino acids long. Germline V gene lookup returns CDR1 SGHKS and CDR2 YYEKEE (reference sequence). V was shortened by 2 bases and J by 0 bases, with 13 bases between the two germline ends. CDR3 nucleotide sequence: TGTGCCAGCAGCTTAATGCTCCAAACAAGCACAGATACGCAGTATTTT. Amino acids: CASSLMLQTSTDTQYF.

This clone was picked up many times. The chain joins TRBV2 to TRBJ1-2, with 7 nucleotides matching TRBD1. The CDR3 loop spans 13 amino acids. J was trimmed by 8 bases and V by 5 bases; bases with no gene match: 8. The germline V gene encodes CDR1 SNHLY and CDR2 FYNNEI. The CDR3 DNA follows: TGTGCCAGCAGTCCGACAGGGCGCGGGGGCTACACCTTC. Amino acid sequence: CASSPTGRGGYTF.

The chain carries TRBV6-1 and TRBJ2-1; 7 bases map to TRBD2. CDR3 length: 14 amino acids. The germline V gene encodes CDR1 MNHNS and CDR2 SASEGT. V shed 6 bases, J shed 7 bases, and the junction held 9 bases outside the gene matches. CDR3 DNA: TGTGCCAGCAGAGCGGGGACCGGTGGGAATGAGCAGTTCTTC. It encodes CASRAGTGGNEQFF.

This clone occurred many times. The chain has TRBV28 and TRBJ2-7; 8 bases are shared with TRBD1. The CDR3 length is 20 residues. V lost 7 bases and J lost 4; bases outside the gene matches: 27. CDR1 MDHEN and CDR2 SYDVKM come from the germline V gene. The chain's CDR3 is CASIPLRGGRVAGGLYEQYF. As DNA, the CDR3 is TGTGCCAGCATCCCATTGAGAGGGGGACGAGTTGCAGGGGGCTTATACGAGCAGTACTTC.

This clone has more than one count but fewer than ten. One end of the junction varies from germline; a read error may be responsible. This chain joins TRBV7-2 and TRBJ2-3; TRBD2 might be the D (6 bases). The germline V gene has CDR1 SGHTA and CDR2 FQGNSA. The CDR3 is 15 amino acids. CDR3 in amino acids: CARASQPVPGDKQYF. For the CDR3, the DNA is TGTGCCAGAGCCTCCCAGCCGGTCCCGGGAGATAAGCAGTATTTT.

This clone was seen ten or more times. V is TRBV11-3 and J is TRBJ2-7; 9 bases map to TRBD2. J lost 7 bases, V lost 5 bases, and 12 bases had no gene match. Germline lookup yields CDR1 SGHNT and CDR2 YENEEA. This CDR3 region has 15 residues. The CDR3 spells CASSPRAGGLGEQYF. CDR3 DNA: TGTGCCAGCAGCCCGCGCGCGGGAGGGCTTGGGGAGCAGTACTTC.

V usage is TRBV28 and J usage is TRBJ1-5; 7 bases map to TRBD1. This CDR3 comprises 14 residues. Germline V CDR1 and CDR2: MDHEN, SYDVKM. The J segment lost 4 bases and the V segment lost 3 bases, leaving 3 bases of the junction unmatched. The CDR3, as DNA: TGTGCCAGCAGTTTTGGGACAGCAAATCAGCCCCAGCATTTT. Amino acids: CASSFGTANQPQHF.

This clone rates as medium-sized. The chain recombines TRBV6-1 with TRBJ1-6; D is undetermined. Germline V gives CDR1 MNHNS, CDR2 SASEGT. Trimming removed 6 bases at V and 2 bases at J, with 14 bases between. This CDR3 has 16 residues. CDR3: CASRTDGFAYNSPLHF. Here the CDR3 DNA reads TGTGCCAGCAGAACGGACGGTTTCGCCTATAATTCACCCCTCCACTTT.

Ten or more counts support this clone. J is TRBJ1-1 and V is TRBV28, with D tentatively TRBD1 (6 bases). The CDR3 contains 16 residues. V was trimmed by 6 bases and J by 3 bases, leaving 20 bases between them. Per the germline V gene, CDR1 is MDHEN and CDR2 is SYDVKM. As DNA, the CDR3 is TGTGCCAGCAGAACCGCGGGGGGCGCGTCCTACACTGAAGCTTTCTTT. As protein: CASRTAGGASYTEAFF.

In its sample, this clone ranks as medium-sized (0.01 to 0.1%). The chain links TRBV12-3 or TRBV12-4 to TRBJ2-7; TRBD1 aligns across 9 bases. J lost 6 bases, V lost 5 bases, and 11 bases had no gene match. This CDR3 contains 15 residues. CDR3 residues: CASSPGTGITGEQYF. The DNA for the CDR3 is TGTGCCAGCAGTCCCGGGACAGGGATAACTGGCGAGCAGTACTTC.

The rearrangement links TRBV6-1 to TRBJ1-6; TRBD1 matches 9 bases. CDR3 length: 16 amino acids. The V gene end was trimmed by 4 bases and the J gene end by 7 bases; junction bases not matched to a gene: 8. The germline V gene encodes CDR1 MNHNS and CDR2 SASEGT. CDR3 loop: CASSAPPTGGNSPLHF. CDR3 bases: TGTGCCAGCAGTGCCCCCCCGACAGGGGGAAATTCACCCCTCCACTTT.

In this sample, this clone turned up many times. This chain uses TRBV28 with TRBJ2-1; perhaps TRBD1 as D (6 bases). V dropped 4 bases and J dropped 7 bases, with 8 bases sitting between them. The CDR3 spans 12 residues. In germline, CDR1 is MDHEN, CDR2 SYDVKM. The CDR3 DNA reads TGTGCCAGCAGTTCACAGGGAAATGAGCAGTTCTTC. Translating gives CASSSQGNEQFF. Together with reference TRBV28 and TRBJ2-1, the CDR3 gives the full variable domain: DVKVTQSSRYLVKRTGEKVFLECVQDMDHENMFWYRQDPGLGLRLIYFSYDVKMKEKGDIPEGYSVSREKKERFSLILESASTNQTSMYLCASSSQGNEQFFGPGTRLTVL.

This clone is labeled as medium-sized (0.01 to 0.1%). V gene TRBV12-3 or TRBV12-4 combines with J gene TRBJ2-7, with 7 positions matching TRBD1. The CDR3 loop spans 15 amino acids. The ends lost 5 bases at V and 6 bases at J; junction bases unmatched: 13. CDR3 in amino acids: CASSPGGDGTPEQYF. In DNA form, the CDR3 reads TGTGCCAGCAGTCCAGGGGGAGACGGTACACCCGAGCAGTACTTC.

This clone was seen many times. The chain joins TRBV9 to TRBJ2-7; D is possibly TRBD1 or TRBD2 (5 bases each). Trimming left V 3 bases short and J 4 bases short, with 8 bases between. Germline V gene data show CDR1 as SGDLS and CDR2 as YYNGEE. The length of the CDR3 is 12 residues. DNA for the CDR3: TGTGCCAGCAGCGGGGACGGTTACGAGCAGTACTTC. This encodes CASSGDGYEQYF. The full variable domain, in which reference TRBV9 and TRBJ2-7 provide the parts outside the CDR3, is DSGVTQTPKHLITATGQRVTLRCSPRSGDLSVYWYQQSLDQGLQFLIQYYNGEERAKGNILERFSAQQFPDLHSELNLSSLELGDSALYFCASSGDGYEQYFGPGTRLTVT.

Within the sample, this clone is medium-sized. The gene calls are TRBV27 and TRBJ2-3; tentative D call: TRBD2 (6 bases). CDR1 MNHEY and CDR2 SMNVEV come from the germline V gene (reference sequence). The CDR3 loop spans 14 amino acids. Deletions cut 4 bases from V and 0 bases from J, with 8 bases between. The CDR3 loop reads CASSWRGSTDTQYF. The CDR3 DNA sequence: TGTGCCAGCAGTTGGAGGGGAAGCACAGATACGCAGTATTTT.

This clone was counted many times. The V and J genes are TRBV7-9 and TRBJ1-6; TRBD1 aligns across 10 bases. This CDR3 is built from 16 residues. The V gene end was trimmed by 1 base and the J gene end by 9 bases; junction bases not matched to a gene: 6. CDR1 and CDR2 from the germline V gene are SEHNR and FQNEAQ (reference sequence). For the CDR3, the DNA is TGTGCCAGCAGCTTAGGGGGGACAGGGGTCGGTTCACCCCTCCACTTT. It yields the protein CASSLGGTGVGSPLHF.

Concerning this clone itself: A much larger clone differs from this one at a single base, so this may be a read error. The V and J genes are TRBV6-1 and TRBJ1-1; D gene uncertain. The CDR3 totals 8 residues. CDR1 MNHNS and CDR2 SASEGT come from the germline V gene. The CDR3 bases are TGTGCCTGCAGTGAATCTTTCTTT. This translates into CACSESFF.

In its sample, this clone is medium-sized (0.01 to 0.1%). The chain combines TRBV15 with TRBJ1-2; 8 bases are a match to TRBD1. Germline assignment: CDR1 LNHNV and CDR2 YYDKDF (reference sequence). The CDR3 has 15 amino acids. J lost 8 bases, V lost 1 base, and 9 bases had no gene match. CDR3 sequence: CATSRVSGQGSGYTF. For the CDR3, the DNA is TGTGCCACCAGCAGAGTAAGTGGACAGGGTAGCGGCTACACCTTC.

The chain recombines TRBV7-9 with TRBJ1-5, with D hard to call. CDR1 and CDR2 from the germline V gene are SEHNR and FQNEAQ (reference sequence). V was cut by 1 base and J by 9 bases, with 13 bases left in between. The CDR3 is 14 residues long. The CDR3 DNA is TGTGCCAGCAGCTTAGACTCGGTGGGTGTGCCCCAGCATTTT. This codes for CASSLDSVGVPQHF.

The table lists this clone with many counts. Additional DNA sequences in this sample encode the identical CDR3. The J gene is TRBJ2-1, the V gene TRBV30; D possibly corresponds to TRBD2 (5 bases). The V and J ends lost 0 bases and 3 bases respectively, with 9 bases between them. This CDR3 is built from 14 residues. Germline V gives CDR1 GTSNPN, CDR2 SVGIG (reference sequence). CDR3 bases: TGTGCCTGGAGTGTAGGCGGGCTCTACAATGAGCAGTTCTTC. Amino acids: CAWSVGGLYNEQFF.

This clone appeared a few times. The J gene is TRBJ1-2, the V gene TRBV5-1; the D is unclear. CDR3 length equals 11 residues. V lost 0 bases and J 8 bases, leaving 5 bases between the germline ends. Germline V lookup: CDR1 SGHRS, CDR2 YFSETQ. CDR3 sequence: CASSLGGGYTF. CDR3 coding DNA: TGCGCCAGCAGCTTGGGAGGGGGCTACACCTTC.

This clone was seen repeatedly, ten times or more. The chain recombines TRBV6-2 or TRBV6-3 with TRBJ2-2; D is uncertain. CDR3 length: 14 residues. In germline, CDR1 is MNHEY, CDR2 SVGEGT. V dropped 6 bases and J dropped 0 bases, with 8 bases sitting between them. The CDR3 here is CASRTASNTGELFF. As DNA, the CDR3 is TGTGCCAGCAGGACGGCCTCGAACACCGGGGAGCTGTTTTTT.

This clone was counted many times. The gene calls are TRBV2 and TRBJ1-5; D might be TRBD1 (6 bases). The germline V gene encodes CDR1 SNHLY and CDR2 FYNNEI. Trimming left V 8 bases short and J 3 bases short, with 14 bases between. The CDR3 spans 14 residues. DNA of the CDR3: TGTGCCAGCCTCAGGGGAGGGTACAATCAGCCCCAGCATTTT. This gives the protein CASLRGGYNQPQHF. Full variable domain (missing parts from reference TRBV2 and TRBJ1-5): EPEVTQTPSHQVTQMGQEVILRCVPISNHLYFYWYRQILGQKVEFLVSFYNNEISEKSEIFDDQFSVERPDGSNFTLKIRSTKLEDSAMYFCASLRGGYNQPQHFGDGTRLSIL.

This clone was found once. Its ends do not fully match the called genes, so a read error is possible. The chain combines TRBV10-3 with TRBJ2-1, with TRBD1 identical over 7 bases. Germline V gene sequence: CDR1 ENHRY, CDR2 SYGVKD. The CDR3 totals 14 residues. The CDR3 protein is CASSEVQGEREQFF. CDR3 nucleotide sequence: TGTGCCAGCAGTGAGGTCCAGGGGGAGAGAGAGCAGTTCTTC.

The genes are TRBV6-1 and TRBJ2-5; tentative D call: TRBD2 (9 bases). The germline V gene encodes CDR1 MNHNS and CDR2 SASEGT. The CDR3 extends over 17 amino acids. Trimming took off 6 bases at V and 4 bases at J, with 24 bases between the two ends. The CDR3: CASSQEAGGQGRETQYF. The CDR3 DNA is TGTGCCAGCAGCCAAGAAGCGGGAGGACAGGGACGAGAGACCCAGTACTTC.

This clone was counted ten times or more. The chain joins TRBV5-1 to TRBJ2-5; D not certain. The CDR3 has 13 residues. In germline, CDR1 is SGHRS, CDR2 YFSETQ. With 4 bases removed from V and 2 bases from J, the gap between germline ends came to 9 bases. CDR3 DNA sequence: TGCGCCAGCAGCCGCGGTGATCAAGAGACCCAGTACTTC. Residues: CASSRGDQETQYF.

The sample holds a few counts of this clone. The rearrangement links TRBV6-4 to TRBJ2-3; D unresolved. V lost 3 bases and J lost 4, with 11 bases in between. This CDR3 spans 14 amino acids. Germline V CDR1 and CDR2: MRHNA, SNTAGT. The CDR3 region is CASSEFDGADTQYF. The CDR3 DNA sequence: TGTGCCAGCAGTGAGTTCGATGGGGCAGATACGCAGTATTTT.

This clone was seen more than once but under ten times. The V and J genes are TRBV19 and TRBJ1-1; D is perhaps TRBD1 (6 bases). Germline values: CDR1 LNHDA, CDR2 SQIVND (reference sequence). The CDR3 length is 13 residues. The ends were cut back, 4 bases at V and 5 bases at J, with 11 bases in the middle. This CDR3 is CASSSSTGTEAFF. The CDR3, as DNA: TGTGCCAGTAGTAGTAGCACAGGGACTGAAGCTTTCTTT.

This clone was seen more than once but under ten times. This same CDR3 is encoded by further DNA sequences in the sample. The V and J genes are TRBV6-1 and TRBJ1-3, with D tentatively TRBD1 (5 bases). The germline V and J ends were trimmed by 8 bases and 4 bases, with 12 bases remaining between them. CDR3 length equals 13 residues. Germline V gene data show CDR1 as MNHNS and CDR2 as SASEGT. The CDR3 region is CASCEGLGNTIYF. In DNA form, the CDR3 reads TGTGCCAGCTGCGAGGGGCTGGGAAACACCATATATTTT.

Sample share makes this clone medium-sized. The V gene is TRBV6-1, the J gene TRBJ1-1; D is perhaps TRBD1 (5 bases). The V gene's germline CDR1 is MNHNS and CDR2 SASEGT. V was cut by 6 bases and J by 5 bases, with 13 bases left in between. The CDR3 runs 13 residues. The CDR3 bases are TGTGCCAGCAGACCTTACGGGGGGACTGAAGCTTTCTTT. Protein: CASRPYGGTEAFF.

The DNA for the CDR3 is TGTGCCATCAGTGAGTTTGACAGAACTACCTACGAGCAGTACTTC. It translates to CAISEFDRTTYEQYF. The V call is TRBV10-3, the J call TRBJ2-7; the D gene is possibly TRBD1 (5 bases). This CDR3 has 15 amino acids. V lost 1 base and J lost 2, with 12 bases in between. Per germline, CDR1 ENHRY and CDR2 SYGVKD.

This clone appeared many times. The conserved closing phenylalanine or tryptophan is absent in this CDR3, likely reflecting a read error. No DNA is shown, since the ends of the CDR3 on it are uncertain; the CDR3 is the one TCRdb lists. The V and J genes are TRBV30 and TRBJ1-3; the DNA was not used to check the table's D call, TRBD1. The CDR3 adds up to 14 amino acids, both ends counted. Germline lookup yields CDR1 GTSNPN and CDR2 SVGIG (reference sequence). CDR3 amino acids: CAWSVSPSTGFQKV.